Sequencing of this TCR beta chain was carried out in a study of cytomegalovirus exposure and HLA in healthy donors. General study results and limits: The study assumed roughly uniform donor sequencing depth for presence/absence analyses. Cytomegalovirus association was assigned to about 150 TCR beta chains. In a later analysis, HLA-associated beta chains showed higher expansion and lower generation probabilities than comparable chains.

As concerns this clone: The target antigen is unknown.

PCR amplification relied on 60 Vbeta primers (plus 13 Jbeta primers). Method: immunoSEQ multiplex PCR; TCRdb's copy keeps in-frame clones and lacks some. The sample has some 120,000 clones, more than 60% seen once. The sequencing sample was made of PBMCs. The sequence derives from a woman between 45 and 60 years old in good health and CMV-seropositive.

CDR3 sequence reads: CASSLDRGLNEQYF. CDR3 DNA sequence: TGTGCCAGCAGCTTGGACAGGGGGCTGAACGAGCAGTACTTC. The gene calls are TRBV6-6 and TRBJ2-7, with 11 nucleotides matching TRBD1. J was trimmed by 5 bases and V by 6 bases; bases with no gene match: 6. The CDR3 extends over 14 amino acids. Per germline, CDR1 MNHNY and CDR2 SVGAGI (reference sequence).